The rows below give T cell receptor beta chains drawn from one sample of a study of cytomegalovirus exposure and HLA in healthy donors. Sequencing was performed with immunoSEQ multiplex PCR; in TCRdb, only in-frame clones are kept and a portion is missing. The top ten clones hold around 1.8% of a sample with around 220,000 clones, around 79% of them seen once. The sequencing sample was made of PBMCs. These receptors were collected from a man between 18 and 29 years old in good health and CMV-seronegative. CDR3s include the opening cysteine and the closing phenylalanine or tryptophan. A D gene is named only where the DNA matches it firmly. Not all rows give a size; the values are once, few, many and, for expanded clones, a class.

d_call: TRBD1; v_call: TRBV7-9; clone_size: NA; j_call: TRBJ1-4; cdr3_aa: CASSRQGSVRGKLFF; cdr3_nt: TGTGCCAGCAGCCGACAGGGTTCGGTAAGGGGGAAACTGTTTTTT
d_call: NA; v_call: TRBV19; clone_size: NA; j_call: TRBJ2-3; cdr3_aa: CASSSGAGTDTQYF; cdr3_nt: TGTGCCAGTAGTTCAGGGGCCGGCACAGATACGCAGTATTTT
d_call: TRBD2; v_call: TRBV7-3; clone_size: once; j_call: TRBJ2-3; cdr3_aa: CASSQGLAGGLGTDTQYF; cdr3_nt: TGTGCCAGCAGCCAGGGACTAGCGGGGGGGCTGGGGACAGATACGCAGTATTTT
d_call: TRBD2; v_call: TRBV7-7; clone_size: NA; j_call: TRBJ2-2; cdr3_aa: CASSLAGAANTGELFF; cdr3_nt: TGTGCTAGCAGCTTAGCGGGGGCGGCGAACACCGGGGAGCTGTTTTTT
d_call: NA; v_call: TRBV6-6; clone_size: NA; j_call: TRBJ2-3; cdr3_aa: CASSYSSTADTQYF; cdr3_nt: TGTGCCAGCAGTTACTCCTCGACTGCGGATACGCAGTATTTT
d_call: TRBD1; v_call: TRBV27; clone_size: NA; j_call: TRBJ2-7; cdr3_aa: CASSQNRGVNEQYF; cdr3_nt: TGTGCCAGCAGCCAAAACAGGGGGGTCAACGAGCAGTACTTC
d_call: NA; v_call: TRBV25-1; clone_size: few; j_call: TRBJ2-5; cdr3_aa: CASSDAQGVETQYF; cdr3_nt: TGTGCCAGCAGTGACGCACAGGGTGTGGAGACCCAGTACTTC
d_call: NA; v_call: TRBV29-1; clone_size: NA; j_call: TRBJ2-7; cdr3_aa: CSVLQGGNEQYF; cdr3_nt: TGCAGCGTTCTTCAGGGAGGCAACGAGCAGTACTTC
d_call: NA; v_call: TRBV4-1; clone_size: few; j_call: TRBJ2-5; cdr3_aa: CASSQLGLPQETQYF; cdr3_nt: TGCGCCAGCAGCCAACTAGGACTCCCTCAAGAGACCCAGTACTTC
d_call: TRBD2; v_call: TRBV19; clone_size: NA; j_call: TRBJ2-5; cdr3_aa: CASSISTPTSGVPQGAQYF; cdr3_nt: TGTGCCAGTAGTATCTCCACTCCGACTAGCGGGGTTCCCCAAGGGGCCCAGTACTTC
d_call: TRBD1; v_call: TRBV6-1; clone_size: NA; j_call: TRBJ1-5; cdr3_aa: CASSSGTGADQPQHF; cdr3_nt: TGTGCCAGCAGCTCCGGGACAGGGGCCGATCAGCCCCAGCATTTT
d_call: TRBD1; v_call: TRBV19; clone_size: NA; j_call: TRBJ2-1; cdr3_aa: CASTLTGTHEQFF; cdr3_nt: TGTGCCAGTACCTTGACAGGGACCCATGAGCAGTTCTTC
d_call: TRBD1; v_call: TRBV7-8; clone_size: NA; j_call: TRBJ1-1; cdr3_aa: CASSSRGQGDTEAFF; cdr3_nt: TGTGCCAGCAGCTCCCGGGGGCAGGGGGACACTGAAGCTTTCTTT
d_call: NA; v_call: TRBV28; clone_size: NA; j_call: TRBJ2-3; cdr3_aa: CASSLRHGRGSGEDPDTQYF; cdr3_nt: TGTGCCAGCAGTTTGCGACATGGGAGGGGTTCAGGGGAGGATCCAGATACGCAGTATTTT
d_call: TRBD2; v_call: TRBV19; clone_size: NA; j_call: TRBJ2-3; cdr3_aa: CASSILPREGFTDTQYF; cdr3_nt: TGTGCCAGTAGTATACTCCCGCGGGAGGGTTTCACAGATACGCAGTATTTT
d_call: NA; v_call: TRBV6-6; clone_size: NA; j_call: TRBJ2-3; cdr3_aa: CASRNSGTDTQYF; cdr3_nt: TGTGCCAGCAGAAATAGCGGCACAGATACGCAGTATTTT
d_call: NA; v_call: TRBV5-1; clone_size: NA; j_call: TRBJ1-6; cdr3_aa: CASSPARDNNSPLHF; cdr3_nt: TGCGCCAGCAGCCCGGCCCGGGACAACAATTCACCCCTCCACTTT
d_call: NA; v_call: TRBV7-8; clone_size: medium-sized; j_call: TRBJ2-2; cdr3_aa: CASSRRLGNTGELFF; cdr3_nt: TGTGCCAGCAGCCGCAGACTAGGGAACACCGGGGAGCTGTTTTTT
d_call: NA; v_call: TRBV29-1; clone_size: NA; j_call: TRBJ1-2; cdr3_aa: CSVALTGSYGYTF; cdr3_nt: TGCAGCGTTGCCCTAACAGGGTCCTATGGCTACACCTTC
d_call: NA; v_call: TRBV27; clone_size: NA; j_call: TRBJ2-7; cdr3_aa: CASSPYSYSYEQYF; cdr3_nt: TGTGCCAGCAGTCCCTACAGCTACTCCTACGAGCAGTACTTC
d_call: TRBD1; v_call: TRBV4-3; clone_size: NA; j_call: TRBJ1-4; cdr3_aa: CASSRDRAGGEKLFF; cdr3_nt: TGCGCCAGCAGCCGAGACAGGGCCGGGGGTGAAAAACTGTTTTTT
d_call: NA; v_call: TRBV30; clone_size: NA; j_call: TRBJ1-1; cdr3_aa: CAWGPVNTEAFF; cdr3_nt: TGTGCCTGGGGGCCCGTGAACACTGAAGCTTTCTTT
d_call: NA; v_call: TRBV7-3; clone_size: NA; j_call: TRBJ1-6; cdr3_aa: CASSQGEGQASPLHF; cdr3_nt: TGTGCCAGCAGCCAAGGGGAGGGGCAGGCTTCACCCCTCCACTTT
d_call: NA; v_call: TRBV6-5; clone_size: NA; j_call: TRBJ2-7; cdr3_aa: CASSYLDSSYEQYF; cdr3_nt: TGTGCCAGCAGTTACTTGGACAGTTCCTACGAGCAGTACTTC
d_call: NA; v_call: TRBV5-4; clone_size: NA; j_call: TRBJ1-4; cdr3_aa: CASSLQGPSEKLFF; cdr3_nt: TGTGCCAGCAGCTTACAGGGCCCATCTGAAAAACTGTTTTTT
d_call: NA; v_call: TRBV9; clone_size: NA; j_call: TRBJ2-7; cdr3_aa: CASSVADEQYF; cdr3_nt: TGTGCCAGCAGCGTAGCTGACGAGCAGTACTTC
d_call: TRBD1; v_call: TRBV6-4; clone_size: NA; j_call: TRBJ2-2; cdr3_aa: CASRRAGGNTGELFF; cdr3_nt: TGTGCCAGCAGGCGGGCAGGGGGCAACACCGGGGAGCTGTTTTTT
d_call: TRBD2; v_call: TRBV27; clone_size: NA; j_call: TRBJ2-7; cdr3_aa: CATRAGVPHEQYF; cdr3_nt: TGTGCCACAAGGGCGGGAGTGCCCCACGAGCAGTACTTC
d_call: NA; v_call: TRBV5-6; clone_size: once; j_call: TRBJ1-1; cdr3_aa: CASSLAGEPYTEAFF; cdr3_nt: TGTGCCAGCAGTTTGGCAGGGGAGCCGTACACTGAAGCTTTCTTT
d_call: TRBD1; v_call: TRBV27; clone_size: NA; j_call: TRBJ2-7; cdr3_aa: CASSSGQGPYEQYF; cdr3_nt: TGTGCCAGCAGTTCGGGACAGGGGCCCTACGAGCAGTACTTC
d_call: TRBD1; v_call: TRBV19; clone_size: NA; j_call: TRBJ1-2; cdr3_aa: CASSMRTGTDYGYTF; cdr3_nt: TGTGCCAGTAGTATGCGGACAGGGACGGACTATGGCTACACCTTC
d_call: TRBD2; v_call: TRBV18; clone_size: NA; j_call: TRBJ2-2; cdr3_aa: CASSPVAGSNTGELFF; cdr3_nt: TGTGCCAGCTCACCCGTAGCGGGGTCGAACACCGGGGAGCTGTTTTTT
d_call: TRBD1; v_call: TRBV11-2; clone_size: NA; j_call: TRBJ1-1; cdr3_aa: CATSRGLNTEAFF; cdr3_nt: TGTGCCACGTCAAGGGGGCTGAACACTGAAGCTTTCTTT
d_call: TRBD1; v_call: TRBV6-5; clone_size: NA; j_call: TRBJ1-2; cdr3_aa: CASSLTLTGGGYTF; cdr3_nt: TGTGCCAGCAGTCTCACCCTGACAGGGGGCGGCTACACCTTC
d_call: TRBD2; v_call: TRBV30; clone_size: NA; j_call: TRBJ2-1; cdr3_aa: CAWSVRWSSGRNSYNEQFF; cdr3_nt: TGTGCCTGGAGTGTACGGTGGTCTAGCGGGAGGAATTCCTACAATGAGCAGTTCTTC
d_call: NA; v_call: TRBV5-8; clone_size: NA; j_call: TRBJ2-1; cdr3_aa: CASSRTGSPSYNEQFF; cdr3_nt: TGTGCCAGCAGCCGTACAGGGTCCCCTTCCTACAATGAGCAGTTCTTC
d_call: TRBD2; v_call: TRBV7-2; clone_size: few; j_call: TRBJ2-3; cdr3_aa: CASSLASTASGPDTQYF; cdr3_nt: TGTGCCAGCAGCTTAGCGAGTACGGCTAGCGGGCCAGATACGCAGTATTTT
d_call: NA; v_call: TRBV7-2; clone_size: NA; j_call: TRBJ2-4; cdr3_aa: CASSFGANIQYF; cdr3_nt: TGTGCCAGCAGCTTTGGGGCAAACATTCAGTACTTC
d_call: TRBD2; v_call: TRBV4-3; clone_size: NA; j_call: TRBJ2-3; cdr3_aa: CASSQEELAEGGDTQYF; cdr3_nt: TGCGCCAGCAGCCAAGAGGAACTAGCGGAGGGGGGGGATACGCAGTATTTT
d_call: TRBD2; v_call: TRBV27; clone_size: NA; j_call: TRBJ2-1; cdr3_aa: CASSHTSGAYNEQFF; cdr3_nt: TGTGCCAGCAGTCACACTAGCGGAGCTTACAATGAGCAGTTCTTC
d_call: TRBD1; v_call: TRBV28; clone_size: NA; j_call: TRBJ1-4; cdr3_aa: CASSFTGTGGEKLFF; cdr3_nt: TGTGCCAGCAGTTTCACCGGGACAGGGGGGGAAAAACTGTTTTTT
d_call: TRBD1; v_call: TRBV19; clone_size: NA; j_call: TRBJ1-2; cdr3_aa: CASSILQGEYGYTF; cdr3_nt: TGTGCCAGTAGTATACTACAGGGGGAATATGGCTACACCTTC
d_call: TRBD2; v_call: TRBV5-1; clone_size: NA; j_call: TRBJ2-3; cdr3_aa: CASSTSGVPDTQYF; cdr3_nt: TGCGCCAGCAGCACTAGCGGGGTTCCAGATACGCAGTATTTT
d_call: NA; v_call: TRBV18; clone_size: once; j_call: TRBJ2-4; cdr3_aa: CASSPPVQNIQYF; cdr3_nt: TGTGCCAGCTCACCCCCCGTCCAAAACATTCAGTACTTC
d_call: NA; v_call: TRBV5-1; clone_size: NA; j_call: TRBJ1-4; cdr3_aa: CASSLVTGNEKLFF; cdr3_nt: TGCGCCAGCAGCTTGGTCACAGGGAATGAAAAACTGTTTTTT
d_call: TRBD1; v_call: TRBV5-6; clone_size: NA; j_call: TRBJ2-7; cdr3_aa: CASSLSAWGQPRRYEQYF; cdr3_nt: TGTGCCAGCAGCTTGAGCGCATGGGGACAGCCTAGAAGGTACGAGCAGTACTTC
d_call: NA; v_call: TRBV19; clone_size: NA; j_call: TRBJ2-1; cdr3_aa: CASSKPIGAEGAKNEQFF; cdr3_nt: TGTGCCAGTAGTAAGCCTATTGGCGCTGAGGGAGCCAAAAATGAGCAGTTCTTC
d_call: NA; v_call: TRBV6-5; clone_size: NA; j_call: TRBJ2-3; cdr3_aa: CASSYDQASLVDTQYF; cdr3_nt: TGTGCCAGCAGTTACGATCAGGCTAGCCTTGTTGATACGCAGTATTTT
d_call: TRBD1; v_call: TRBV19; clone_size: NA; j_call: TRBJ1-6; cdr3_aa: CATSIQGGNSPLHF; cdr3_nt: TGTGCCACCTCGATACAGGGGGGTAATTCACCCCTCCACTTT
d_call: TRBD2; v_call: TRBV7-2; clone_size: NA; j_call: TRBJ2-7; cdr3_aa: CASSHPLSGETYEQYF; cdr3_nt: TGTGCCAGCAGCCACCCCCTTAGCGGGGAAACCTACGAGCAGTACTTC
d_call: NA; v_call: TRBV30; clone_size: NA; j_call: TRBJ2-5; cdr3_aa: CACTYRNEKTQYF; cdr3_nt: TGTGCCTGCACTTACAGGAACGAGAAGACCCAGTACTTC
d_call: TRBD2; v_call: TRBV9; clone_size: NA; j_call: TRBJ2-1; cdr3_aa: CASSDSGDSYNEQFF; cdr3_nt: TGTGCCAGCAGCGACAGCGGGGACTCCTACAATGAGCAGTTCTTC
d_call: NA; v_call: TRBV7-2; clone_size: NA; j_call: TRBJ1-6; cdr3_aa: CASSASGNSPLHF; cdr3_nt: TGTGCCAGCAGCGCATCCGGTAATTCACCCCTCCACTTT
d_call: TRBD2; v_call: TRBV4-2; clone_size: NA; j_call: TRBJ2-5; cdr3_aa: CASSPLAGEGQETQYF; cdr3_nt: TGTGCCAGCAGCCCGTTAGCGGGAGAGGGGCAAGAGACCCAGTACTTC
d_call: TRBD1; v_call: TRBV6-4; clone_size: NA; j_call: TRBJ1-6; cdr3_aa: CASSQRTGGISPLHF; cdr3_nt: TGTGCCAGCAGCCAGAGGACAGGGGGTATCTCACCCCTCCACTTT